The 27 T cell receptor beta chains below all came from one sample that was sequenced in a study of cytotoxic CD8 clonotypes in ibrutinib-treated CLL. Measured with immunoSEQ multiplex PCR; TCRdb has only the in-frame clones, and not every one. This sample carries some 150,000 clones, about 80% of them seen once, and the ten largest clones take about 29%. The sequences come from PBMCs, collected after 12 months of ibrutinib treatment. The source of these receptors is a human donor with chronic lymphocytic leukemia.

This chain joins TRBV28 and TRBJ1-5; D remains unclear. Germline V gene lookup returns CDR1 MDHEN and CDR2 SYDVKM. The V gene lost 6 bases and the J gene lost 3 bases, with 15 bases spanning the gap. CDR3 length equals 15 residues. The CDR3 DNA reads as TGTGCCAGCAGCCAGACGGCTTCCTTCAATCAGCCCCAGCATTTT. Translating gives CASSQTASFNQPQHF.

The chain carries TRBV20-1 and TRBJ2-5; D unresolved. Germline CDR1 and CDR2: DFQATT and SNEGSKA (reference sequence). The CDR3 runs to 10 residues. Trimming stripped 2 bases from V and 5 bases from J, with 3 bases between. The CDR3 region is CSARLETQYF. In nucleotides, the CDR3 is TGCAGTGCTAGATTGGAGACCCAGTACTTC.

The V call is TRBV5-1, the J call TRBJ1-5; D ambiguous. CDR3 length: 13 residues. V gave up 3 bases and J gave up 9 bases, with 13 bases separating them. From germline, CDR1 is SGHRS and CDR2 YFSETQ. CDR3 protein: CASSSAGFGPQHF. In DNA, the CDR3 is TGCGCCAGCAGCTCGGCAGGCTTCGGGCCCCAGCATTTT. Variable domain in full (rest from reference TRBV5-1 and TRBJ1-5): KAGVTQTPRYLIKTRGQQVTLSCSPISGHRSVSWYQQTPGQGLQFLFEYFSETQRNKGNFPGRFSGRQFSNSRSEMNVSTLELGDSALYLCASSSAGFGPQHFGDGTRLSIL.

The V gene is TRBV10-3, the J gene TRBJ2-7; D is undetermined. Trimming shortened V by 2 bases and J by 7 bases, and 6 bases separated the two germline ends. Germline CDR1 and CDR2: ENHRY and SYGVKD. The CDR3 has 11 amino acids. The CDR3 protein is CAISEVREQYF. The CDR3 DNA sequence: TGTGCCATCAGTGAGGTGCGGGAGCAGTACTTC.

The genes are TRBV2 and TRBJ1-3, with no clear D. The V end was cut by 8 bases, the J end by 0 bases, with 14 bases between. Germline V CDR1 and CDR2: SNHLY, FYNNEI. The CDR3 length is 15 residues. The CDR3 here is CASGVYFGSGNTIYF. CDR3 sequence (DNA): TGTGCCAGCGGGGTTTACTTCGGCTCTGGAAACACCATATATTTT.

The V call is TRBV30, the J call TRBJ2-7; no definite D call. V was trimmed by 0 bases and J by 0 bases, leaving 12 bases between them. CDR3 length equals 15 residues. CDR1 and CDR2 from the germline V gene are GTSNPN and SVGIG (reference sequence). CDR3 sequence: CAWSVLQDHSYEQYF. The CDR3 coding sequence is TGTGCCTGGAGTGTACTTCAGGATCACTCCTACGAGCAGTACTTC.

The chain couples TRBV4-1 to TRBJ2-7; D remains ambiguous. The CDR3 contains 12 residues. Trimming left V 6 bases short and J 2 bases short, with 8 bases between. Germline CDR1 reads MGHRA; CDR2 reads YSYEKL. The CDR3 DNA is TGCGCCAGCAGTATGTGGCCCTACGAGCAGTACTTC. Its translation is CASSMWPYEQYF.

The chain recombines TRBV10-2 with TRBJ2-1, with 16 bases fitting TRBD2. The germline CDR1 and CDR2 sequences are WSHSY and SAAADI. Trimming at V came to 7 bases and at J to 8 bases, leaving 14 bases not matched to a gene. The CDR3 totals 18 residues. The CDR3 sequence is CASTPGLAGGPVPHEQFF. In DNA, the CDR3 is TGCGCCAGCACTCCGGGACTAGCGGGGGGGCCCGTCCCCCATGAGCAGTTCTTC.

As regards this clone: The sample holds other DNA sequences that translate to the same CDR3. The chain combines TRBV2 with TRBJ1-4; D remains unclear. The V and J ends lost 0 bases and 14 bases respectively, with 19 bases between them. CDR1 is SNHLY and CDR2 is FYNNEI in the germline V gene. The CDR3 runs to 15 residues. Here the CDR3 DNA reads TGTGCCAGCAGTGAAGCGCTTCAATTCCCCGGAGGTCTGTTTTTT. Encoded protein: CASSEALQFPGGLFF.

This clone was observed once. The V call is TRBV7-9, the J call TRBJ2-5; D is undetermined. CDR1 SEHNR and CDR2 FQNEAQ come from the germline V gene (reference sequence). The CDR3 sequence is 15 residues long. Trimming removed 5 bases at V and 5 bases at J, with 18 bases between. The CDR3 sequence is CASSPRPPAVETQYF. The DNA for the CDR3 is TGTGCCAGCAGCCCGAGACCACCGGCAGTTGAGACCCAGTACTTC.

This clone occurred a few times. This chain uses TRBV7-2 with TRBJ1-3; no clear D gene. In germline, CDR1 is SGHTA, CDR2 FQGNSA. V was pared by 1 base and J by 5 bases, with 9 bases between. The CDR3 is 14 amino acids. The CDR3: CASSLGRIRNTIYF. The DNA for the CDR3 is TGTGCCAGCAGCTTAGGCAGGATCAGAAACACCATATATTTT.

For this clone: A read error may account for a junction end that differs from germline. The gene calls are TRBV30 and TRBJ2-7; D not certain. Germline CDR1 and CDR2: GTSNPN and SVGIG (reference sequence). CDR3 size: 12 residues. CDR3 amino acids: CAWSVSLRLPTF. As DNA, the CDR3 is TGTGCCTGGAGTGTATCCCTACGGCTCCCTACCTTC.

This chain links TRBV7-2 with TRBJ2-7, with 9 positions matching TRBD1. Germline trimming cut 1 base from V and 2 bases from J; bases unmatched to any gene: 3. Germline CDR1 and CDR2: SGHTA and FQGNSA. The CDR3 length is 15 residues. Written as DNA, the CDR3 is TGTGCCAGCAGCTTAGAGACAGGGGGGGCCTACGAGCAGTACTTC. This sequence encodes CASSLETGGAYEQYF.

Worth noting for this clone: The DNA is left out, because the CDR3 cannot be placed on it with certainty; the CDR3 is given as TCRdb lists it. The gene calls are TRBV5-1 and TRBJ2-1; the DNA was not used to check the table's D call, TRBD2. Germline CDR1 is SGHRS and CDR2 is YFSETQ. The CDR3 is 14 amino acids in total, end residues counted. This CDR3 is CASSLVGSGIVPFF.

This clone has only a few counts. CDR3 coding DNA: TGTGCCAGCAGCTTACCGAGGGTAAGGACCTACGAGCAGTACTTC. As protein: CASSLPRVRTYEQYF. This chain joins TRBV5-6 and TRBJ2-7, with D maybe TRBD2 (5 bases). Germline-derived CDR1 and CDR2 are SGHDT and YYEEEE. This CDR3 is built from 15 residues. Trimming took off 2 bases at V and 2 bases at J, with 14 bases between the two ends.

This clone was counted a single time. The chain carries TRBV28 and TRBJ1-2; D remains ambiguous. CDR1 is MDHEN, CDR2 SYDVKM, per germline. Trimming took 5 bases from V and 10 from J, leaving 14 bases between them. The length of the CDR3 is 12 residues. CDR3 DNA: TGTGCCAGCAGTCCCGGATCCTATCTCTACACCTTC. It specifies CASSPGSYLYTF.

The chain joins TRBV29-1 to TRBJ1-5, with D possibly being TRBD1 (5 bases). V dropped 3 bases and J dropped 2 bases, with 17 bases sitting between them. The CDR3 spans 16 residues. The germline gives CDR1 SQVTM, CDR2 ANQGSEA. CDR3 bases: TGCAGCGTTGATCCAGTCAGCCAGGGAGGCAATCAGCCCCAGCATTTT. Translating gives CSVDPVSQGGNQPQHF.

The chain links TRBV5-1 to TRBJ2-1; D call uncertain. Trimming stripped 4 bases from V and 8 bases from J, with 16 bases between. The CDR3 is 14 residues long. Germline loops: CDR1 SGHRS, CDR2 YFSETQ. CDR3 protein: CASSLGSGSDEQFF. The CDR3 DNA reads TGCGCCAGCAGCCTTGGGTCGGGTTCGGATGAGCAGTTCTTC.

The J gene is TRBJ2-7, the V gene TRBV4-2; 10 bases agree with TRBD1. Germline V gene lookup returns CDR1 LGHNA and CDR2 YNFKEQ. The CDR3 contains 17 residues. Trimming cost V 1 base and J 0 bases; bases outside gene matches: 6. CDR3 loop: CASSQAGQGLDSYEQYF. DNA of the CDR3: TGTGCCAGCAGCCAAGCGGGACAGGGGTTGGACTCCTACGAGCAGTACTTC.

The V gene is TRBV6-5, the J gene TRBJ1-2; D possibly corresponds to TRBD1 (5 bases). The V end was cut by 2 bases, the J end by 3 bases, with 16 bases between. The length of the CDR3 is 16 residues. The V gene's germline CDR1 is MNHEY and CDR2 SVGAGI. The CDR3 reads CASSYASAMGHYGYTF. CDR3 nucleotides: TGTGCCAGCAGTTACGCGTCCGCCATGGGGCACTATGGCTACACCTTC.

This chain links TRBV4-1 with TRBJ2-7; D is perhaps TRBD1 (5 bases). Trimming shortened V by 1 base and J by 4 bases, and 11 bases separated the two germline ends. The CDR3 is 14 residues long. Germline CDR1 MGHRA, CDR2 YSYEKL. CDR3 in amino acids: CASSQGQGHYEQYF. The CDR3 coding sequence is TGCGCCAGCAGCCAAGGTCAAGGACATTACGAGCAGTACTTC.

The chain recombines TRBV6-5 with TRBJ2-2; D perhaps matches TRBD1 (6 bases). V shed 0 bases and J shed 7 bases, with 15 bases lying between them. Germline CDR1 and CDR2: MNHEY and SVGAGI. CDR3 length: 16 residues. CDR3 sequence reads: CASSYSIGGSVGELFF. CDR3 DNA: TGTGCCAGCAGTTACTCGATAGGGGGATCGGTCGGGGAGCTGTTTTTT.

This sequence joins TRBV4-3 and TRBJ2-2, with TRBD2 matching over 11 bases. The CDR3 spans 17 residues. CDR1 is LGHNA and CDR2 is YSLEER in the germline V gene. J gave up 8 bases and V 0 bases, and 8 bases lay outside the gene matches. The CDR3 bases are TGCGCCAGCAGCCAAGATAGGCTAGCGGGAGGAAGTGGGGAGCTGTTTTTT. Amino acid sequence: CASSQDRLAGGSGELFF.

The chain employs TRBV28 and TRBJ2-7; weak D call: TRBD1 (7 bases). V was shortened by 6 bases and J by 3 bases, with 12 bases between the two germline ends. CDR1 is MDHEN, CDR2 SYDVKM, per germline. This CDR3 is built from 13 residues. CDR3 DNA sequence: TGTGCCAGCAGCTCAGGGGGGAACTACGAGCAGTACTTC. Translation: CASSSGGNYEQYF.

V gene TRBV7-2 combines with J gene TRBJ2-3, with 8 bases aligning to TRBD2. Trimming took 3 bases from V and 4 from J; bases not matched to a gene: 6. CDR3 length: 15 amino acids. CDR1 is SGHTA and CDR2 is FQGNSA in the germline V gene. The CDR3 DNA sequence: TGTGCCAGCAGCTTCACGGGAGGGGGTGCAGATACGCAGTATTTT. Residues: CASSFTGGGADTQYF.

This clone has a single count. The chain uses TRBV5-1 and TRBJ2-3; no clear D. Germline V lookup: CDR1 SGHRS, CDR2 YFSETQ. Trimming pared 3 bases from V and 2 bases from J, leaving 19 bases between. This CDR3 has 17 amino acids. For the CDR3, the DNA is TGCGCCAGCAGCTCGCCGGTGGGCAAACCCAACACAGATACGCAGTATTTT. Its translation is CASSSPVGKPNTDTQYF.

The J gene is TRBJ2-5, the V gene TRBV5-1; TRBD1 aligns across 9 bases. Germline V gene data show CDR1 as SGHRS and CDR2 as YFSETQ. There are 16 residues in the CDR3. V dropped 1 base and J dropped 4; count of bases not matched to a gene: 8. The CDR3, as DNA: TGCGCCAGCAGCTTGATGACCGCGGACAGGGGAGAGACCCAGTACTTC. Protein product: CASSLMTADRGETQYF.